This TCR beta chain emerged from a study of OX40 agonist ivuxolimab in advanced cancers. Method: immunoSEQ multiplex PCR; TCRdb's copy keeps in-frame clones and lacks some. The data hold roughly 59,000 clones, with around 80% observed a single time. Excluded were patients having autoimmune disease history or systemic immunosuppression. Collection of blood occurred at baseline, at cycle 4 day 1, and at cycle 7 day 1. Germline assignment: CDR1 LNHDA and CDR2 SQIVND (reference sequence). Trimming shortened V by 5 bases and J by 0 bases, and 11 bases separated the two germline ends. CDR3 length equals 15 residues.

The TCR originated in an adult with an advanced solid tumor such as melanoma, head and neck, liver or kidney cancer. This rearrangement joins TRBV19 to TRBJ1-3, with unresolved D. The material sequenced was CD4+ or CD8+ T cells sorted from blood, taken in a trial of the OX40 agonist ivuxolimab. This CDR3 is CASSVATSSGNTIYF. CDR3 bases: TGTGCCAGTAGTGTAGCCACGAGCTCTGGAAACACCATATATTTT.